The 27 T cell receptor beta chains below all came from one sample that was sequenced in a study of shared clonotypes between healthy human individuals. Only in-frame clones appear in the TCRdb table, and some are missing; sequencing was by immunoSEQ multiplex PCR. In the table there are 600,000 to 750,000 clones, 55% to 80% of which are singletons. The sequenced sample was memory CD4+ T cells sorted from blood. Subset meaning: CD45RA-negative fraction. All receptors come from a woman in her thirties in good health.

V usage is TRBV18 and J usage is TRBJ1-4; D unclear. This CDR3 has 14 residues. Germline CDR1 reads KGHSH; CDR2 reads LQKENI. The V end was cut by 2 bases, the J end by 8 bases, with 12 bases between. DNA for the CDR3: TGTGCCAGCTCACCAGCCTCGGGATACGAAAAACTGTTTTTT. Its protein is CASSPASGYEKLFF. The full variable domain, its missing parts supplied by reference TRBV18 and TRBJ1-4, is NAGVMQNPRHLVRRRGQEARLRCSPMKGHSHVYWYRQLPEEGLKFMVYLQKENIIDESGMPKERFSAEFPKEGPSILRIQQVVRGDSAAYFCASSPASGYEKLFFGSGTQLSVL.

This sequence joins TRBV7-9 and TRBJ1-2; 7 nucleotides line up with TRBD1. Germline loops: CDR1 SEHNR, CDR2 FQNEAQ (reference sequence). Trimming removed 5 bases from V and 5 bases from J; junction bases left unmatched: 8. This CDR3 comprises 14 residues. Written as DNA, the CDR3 is TGTGCCAGCAGCCCCACAGGGGATGGTTATGGCTACACCTTC. The encoded protein is CASSPTGDGYGYTF.

The J gene is TRBJ1-1, the V gene TRBV18; 7 bases align to TRBD1. The germline V gene encodes CDR1 KGHSH and CDR2 LQKENI. This CDR3 is 14 amino acids long. Germline trimming cut 5 bases from V and 1 base from J; bases unmatched to any gene: 4. The CDR3 bases are TGTGCCAGCTCATTCGGACAGGAGAACACTGAAGCTTTCTTT. This sequence encodes CASSFGQENTEAFF. Supplemented by reference TRBV18 and TRBJ1-1, the full variable domain reads NAGVMQNPRHLVRRRGQEARLRCSPMKGHSHVYWYRQLPEEGLKFMVYLQKENIIDESGMPKERFSAEFPKEGPSILRIQQVVRGDSAAYFCASSFGQENTEAFFGQGTRLTVV.

The chain combines TRBV19 with TRBJ1-1; 8 bases map to TRBD1. J gave up 5 bases and V 5 bases, and 10 bases lay outside the gene matches. Germline V gene data show CDR1 as LNHDA and CDR2 as SQIVND (reference sequence). This CDR3 has 15 residues. CDR3 coding DNA: TGTGCCAGTAGTGCCCCCCGGACAGGGTTGACTGAAGCTTTCTTT. Its translation is CASSAPRTGLTEAFF.

This clone appeared once. The chain joins TRBV6-1 to TRBJ2-6, with 11 bases matching TRBD2. After removal of 3 bases from V and 4 bases from J, the junction contained 8 bases not matched to a gene. Germline CDR1 reads MNHNS; CDR2 reads SASEGT. The CDR3 is made up of 18 amino acids. The DNA of the CDR3 is TGTGCCAGCAGTGACCTTAGCGGGAGGGCCCCCGGGGCCAACGTCCTGACTTTC. Its protein is CASSDLSGRAPGANVLTF.

V usage is TRBV11-3 and J usage is TRBJ2-2; the D is unclear. The CDR3 length is 15 residues. The V end was cut by 1 base, the J end by 1 base, with 7 bases between. Germline V gene lookup returns CDR1 SGHNT and CDR2 YENEEA. The CDR3 protein is CASSLGRQNTGELFF. DNA for the CDR3: TGTGCCAGCAGCTTAGGGCGACAGAACACCGGGGAGCTGTTTTTT.

The genes are TRBV5-1 and TRBJ2-2; D assignment may be TRBD1 or TRBD2 (5 bases each). The CDR3 covers 16 residues. V was pared by 6 bases and J by 0 bases, with 15 bases between. CDR1 and CDR2 from the germline V gene are SGHRS and YFSETQ. CDR3 DNA sequence: TGCGCCAGCACCATGTTAGGGACGGCGAACACCGGGGAGCTGTTTTTT. The encoded protein is CASTMLGTANTGELFF.

The chain links TRBV2 to TRBJ2-7; D remains ambiguous. CDR1 and CDR2 (germline): SNHLY, FYNNEI. V was pared by 4 bases and J by 6 bases, with 10 bases between. This CDR3 region has 12 residues. The CDR3 DNA follows: TGTGCCAGCAGTGTTCCGTTATCCGAGCAGTACTTC. It yields the protein CASSVPLSEQYF.

This clone has just a few counts. The V gene is TRBV7-9, the J gene TRBJ2-5; D might be TRBD2 (5 bases). Germline V gene sequence: CDR1 SEHNR, CDR2 FQNEAQ (reference sequence). The CDR3 consists of 14 residues. Deletions cut 1 base from V and 6 bases from J, with 12 bases between. This CDR3 is CASSLVGSLKTQYF. The CDR3, as DNA: TGTGCCAGCAGCTTAGTGGGGAGCTTGAAGACCCAGTACTTC.

This clone was picked up a small number of times. The CDR3 region is CASSFPGGEQFF. In nucleotides, the CDR3 is TGTGCCAGCAGTTTCCCCGGGGGTGAGCAGTTCTTC. The V gene is TRBV28, the J gene TRBJ2-1; tentative D call: TRBD2 (6 bases). Trimming shortened V by 3 bases and J by 9 bases, and 9 bases separated the two germline ends. Germline V gene sequence: CDR1 MDHEN, CDR2 SYDVKM. This CDR3 region has 12 residues.

CDR3: CASSQTGTLEGYTF. The DNA of the CDR3 is TGCGCCAGCAGCCAAACAGGGACCTTAGAAGGCTACACCTTC. The J gene is TRBJ1-2, the V gene TRBV4-1; possible D gene TRBD1, 6 bases. V lost 2 bases and J lost 8, with 15 bases in between. The CDR3 runs to 14 residues. In germline, CDR1 is MGHRA, CDR2 YSYEKL.

The gene calls are TRBV10-1 and TRBJ2-7; maybe TRBD2 (5 bases). Trimming removed 6 bases from V and 6 bases from J, with 12 bases in between. Germline V gene lookup returns CDR1 WNHNN and CDR2 SYGVQD (reference sequence). CDR3 length: 12 amino acids. CDR3 in amino acids: CASSHYLAEQYF. The CDR3 DNA reads TGCGCCAGCAGCCACTACCTAGCCGAGCAGTACTTC.

The chain links TRBV10-2 to TRBJ2-7; TRBD2 aligns across 8 bases. Germline V lookup: CDR1 WSHSY, CDR2 SAAADI. With 4 bases clipped from V and 5 bases from J, the junction kept 10 bases outside the gene matches. The CDR3 consists of 15 residues. DNA for the CDR3: TGCGCCAGCAGTGGGGGCGGGGGGCTCCCCCACGAGCAGTACTTC. Its translation: CASSGGGGLPHEQYF.

The chain combines TRBV27 with TRBJ2-3, with D possibly matching TRBD2 (6 bases). The germline V gene has CDR1 MNHEY and CDR2 SMNVEV (reference sequence). The CDR3 is 14 amino acids. V lost 6 bases, J lost 2 bases, and 12 bases lay in between. The CDR3 sequence: CASSRDFYTDTQYF. CDR3 bases: TGTGCCAGCAGCCGGGACTTTTACACAGATACGCAGTATTTT.

The V and J genes are TRBV27 and TRBJ2-5, with TRBD2 identical over 8 bases. The CDR3 has 15 amino acids. Losses at the gene ends were 8 bases for V and 5 bases for J; bases not matched to a gene: 13. Germline V lookup: CDR1 MNHEY, CDR2 SMNVEV (reference sequence). CDR3 residues: CASSRNQRGLETQYF. The CDR3 coding sequence is TGTGCCAGCTCCCGAAATCAGCGGGGGCTGGAGACCCAGTACTTC.

The V call is TRBV28, the J call TRBJ1-3, with D possibly matching TRBD1 (5 bases). The CDR3 has 17 amino acids. Germline lookup yields CDR1 MDHEN and CDR2 SYDVKM. V was cut by 2 bases and J by 0 bases, with 14 bases left in between. The CDR3 DNA sequence: TGTGCCAGCAGTTTAGGTAGGGGTCCCAGCTCTGGAAACACCATATATTTT. This codes for CASSLGRGPSSGNTIYF.

The V and J genes are TRBV28 and TRBJ1-1; D is uncertain. The V and J ends lost 6 bases and 6 bases respectively, with 23 bases between them. Germline values: CDR1 MDHEN, CDR2 SYDVKM. The CDR3 length is 16 residues. This CDR3 reads CASRYRLALGIPEAFF. Written as DNA, the CDR3 is TGTGCCAGCAGGTATCGACTAGCCCTTGGGATCCCTGAAGCTTTCTTT. Full variable domain (remainder filled in from reference TRBV28 and TRBJ1-1): DVKVTQSSRYLVKRTGEKVFLECVQDMDHENMFWYRQDPGLGLRLIYFSYDVKMKEKGDIPEGYSVSREKKERFSLILESASTNQTSMYLCASRYRLALGIPEAFFGQGTRLTVV.

V is TRBV7-9 and J is TRBJ1-1; D is uncertain. Germline values: CDR1 SEHNR, CDR2 FQNEAQ (reference sequence). This CDR3 has 13 residues. The V gene lost 0 bases and the J gene lost 1 base, with 3 bases spanning the gap. CDR3 nucleotide sequence: TGTGCCAGCAGCTTAGCGGCGAACACTGAAGCTTTCTTT. This translates into CASSLAANTEAFF.

This chain links TRBV18 with TRBJ2-5; D may be TRBD2 (5 bases). Germline V gives CDR1 KGHSH, CDR2 LQKENI. The germline V and J ends were trimmed by 0 bases and 5 bases, with 10 bases remaining between them. This CDR3 is 14 amino acids long. CDR3 nucleotides: TGTGCCAGCTCACCACCCTTGGGAGTGGAGACCCAGTACTTC. Its protein product is CASSPPLGVETQYF.

In this sample, this clone turned up once. The rearrangement links TRBV7-7 to TRBJ2-2, with no clear D. CDR3 length: 13 residues. Trimming removed 5 bases from V and 5 bases from J, with 9 bases in between. Germline V gene data show CDR1 as SSHAT and CDR2 as FNYEAQ (reference sequence). The CDR3 reads CASSRTETGELFF. The CDR3 DNA follows: TGTGCCAGCAGCCGAACAGAAACCGGGGAGCTGTTTTTT.

This clone was counted between two and nine times. The rearrangement joins TRBV28 to TRBJ1-2; D gene uncertain. This CDR3 has 15 residues. Deletions cut 2 bases from V and 4 bases from J, with 14 bases between. Germline V gene lookup returns CDR1 MDHEN and CDR2 SYDVKM. CDR3 in DNA: TGTGCCAGCAGTTTAGGTGGGCAGACAACCTATGGCTACACCTTC. It yields the protein CASSLGGQTTYGYTF.

The chain carries TRBV11-3 and TRBJ2-1; D may be TRBD2 (6 bases). Per the germline V gene, CDR1 is SGHNT and CDR2 is YENEEA. The CDR3 length is 16 residues. Deletions cut 1 base from V and 0 bases from J, with 10 bases between. The CDR3 bases are TGTGCCAGCAGCTTAGGCTCGACTAGCTCCTACAATGAGCAGTTCTTC. As protein: CASSLGSTSSYNEQFF.

V and J are TRBV7-2 and TRBJ1-5, with D possibly TRBD1 on 5 matching bases. V gave up 1 base and J gave up 6 bases, with 13 bases separating them. Germline assignment: CDR1 SGHTA and CDR2 FQGNSA. The CDR3 runs 15 residues. CDR3 DNA: TGTGCCAGCAGCTTAGTTCCAGGGTATGGTCAGCCCCAGCATTTT. Protein: CASSLVPGYGQPQHF.

The rearrangement uses TRBV29-1 and TRBJ2-5, with 9 bases matching TRBD1. Germline lookup yields CDR1 SQVTM and CDR2 ANQGSEA. With V trimmed by 7 bases and J by 5 bases, 5 bases remained unmatched. This CDR3 is 12 amino acids long. CDR3 coding DNA: TGCAGCGCACGGACAGGGGCGGAGACCCAGTACTTC. As protein: CSARTGAETQYF.

The chain combines TRBV7-2 with TRBJ2-3; 7 bases are shared with TRBD2. CDR1 and CDR2 from the germline V gene are SGHTA and FQGNSA. V lost 11 bases to trimming and J lost 4 bases; unmatched junction nucleotides: 9. This CDR3 has 13 residues. CDR3 loop: CACSGLVPDTQYF. The DNA for the CDR3 is TGTGCCTGCTCCGGACTAGTGCCAGATACGCAGTATTTT.

The chain couples TRBV25-1 to TRBJ2-1; 9 bases map to TRBD2. CDR3 length equals 14 residues. In germline, CDR1 is MGHDK, CDR2 SYGVNS. J lost 5 bases, V lost 3 bases, and 2 bases had no gene match. CDR3 DNA sequence: TGTGCCAGCAGTGACTCTAGCGGGGACAATGAGCAGTTCTTC. Protein product: CASSDSSGDNEQFF.

The chain joins TRBV30 to TRBJ2-3; 7 bases fit TRBD2. The germline V gene encodes CDR1 GTSNPN and CDR2 SVGIG (reference sequence). CDR3 size: 13 residues. V dropped 6 bases and J dropped 3; count of bases not matched to a gene: 6. In DNA form, the CDR3 reads TGTGCCTGCACCGGGACTATAACAGATACGCAGTATTTT. Translating it yields CACTGTITDTQYF.